The present T cell receptor beta chain was sequenced within a study of shared clonotypes between healthy human individuals. Study overall: CD4 naive and memory got three plates each, CD8 naive two, CD8 memory one.

Positively selected for CCR7, the CD45RO-negative cells used as naive CD8 cells excluded terminally differentiated effector memory CD45RA+ cells. Deep-level settings were used for running the assay. Some clones are missing from TCRdb's copy, which holds only in-frame ones; the method was immunoSEQ multiplex PCR. Of more than 2 million clones listed, around 95% are singletons. This clone has just one count. Trimming shortened V by 3 bases and J by 0 bases, and 13 bases separated the two germline ends. Germline lookup yields CDR1 SGHRS and CDR2 YFSETQ. CDR3 length: 16 amino acids. The J gene is TRBJ2-1, the V gene TRBV5-1; D unclear. Specimen: naive CD8+ T cells from PBMCs. The TCR originated in a man aged 18 to 30 in good health. Some clones in this sample may be carry-over from other donors' samples. CDR3 nucleotides: TGCGCCAGCAGCTCCGAAGGACCGGTCTCCTACAATGAGCAGTTCTTC. This codes for CASSSEGPVSYNEQFF.